This TCR beta chain is from a study of T cell repertoires in cytomegalovirus infection. As to this clonotype: Its antigen is not known.

The CDR3 is 16 residues long. Trimming at V came to 1 base and at J to 6 bases, leaving 10 bases not matched to a gene. Germline CDR1 SGHTA, CDR2 FQGNSA. MiXCR, run by TCRdb on the reads, gives a single entry per CDR3 protein. The sample gives 300,000 to 400,000 distinct CDR3 sequences, roughly 28% of which show up once; over 15% is in the top ten. The chain couples TRBV7-2 to TRBJ2-3; 7 bases match TRBD2. The material sequenced was cultured PBMCs, taken from culture after CMV antigen stimulation. The sequence was collected from a human donor in good health (CMV status not recorded). Some clones in this sample may be carry-over from other donors' samples. The CDR3 DNA sequence: TGTGCCAGCAGCTTAGTGTTGGTGGGAGGGGACGATACGCAGTATTTT. Its translation: CASSLVLVGGDDTQYF.